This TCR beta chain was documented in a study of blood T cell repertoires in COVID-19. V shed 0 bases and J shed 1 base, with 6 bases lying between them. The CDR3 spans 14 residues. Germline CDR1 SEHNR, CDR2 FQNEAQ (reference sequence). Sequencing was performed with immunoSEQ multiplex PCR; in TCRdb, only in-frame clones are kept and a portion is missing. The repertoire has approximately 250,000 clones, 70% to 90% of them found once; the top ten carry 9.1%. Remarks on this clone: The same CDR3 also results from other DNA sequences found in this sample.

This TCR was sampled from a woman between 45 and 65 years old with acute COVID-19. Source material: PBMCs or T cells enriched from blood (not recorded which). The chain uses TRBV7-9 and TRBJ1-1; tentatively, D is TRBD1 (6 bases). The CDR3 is CASSLAGGNTEAFF. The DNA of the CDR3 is TGTGCCAGCAGCTTAGCAGGGGGGAACACTGAAGCTTTCTTT.